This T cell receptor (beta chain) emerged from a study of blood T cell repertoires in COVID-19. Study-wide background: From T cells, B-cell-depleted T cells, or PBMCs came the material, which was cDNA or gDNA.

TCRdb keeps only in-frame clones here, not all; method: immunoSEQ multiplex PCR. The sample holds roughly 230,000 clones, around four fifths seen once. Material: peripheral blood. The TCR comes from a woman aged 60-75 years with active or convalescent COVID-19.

CDR3 DNA sequence: TGCGCCAGCAGCTTGTTACTAGCGGGAGAACTGTTCGGCAATGAGCAGTTCTTC. Protein product: CASSLLLAGELFGNEQFF. J is TRBJ2-1 and V is TRBV5-1, with 11 bases aligning to TRBD2. The CDR3 totals 18 residues. V was pared by 1 base and J by 6 bases, with 12 bases of the junction left unmatched. Germline CDR1 reads SGHRS; CDR2 reads YFSETQ.